Listed below are T cell receptor beta chains from one sample, sequenced in a study of T cell repertoires in cytomegalovirus infection. TCRdb used MiXCR to reprocess the reads, holding one entry per CDR3 protein. Of some 310,000 distinct CDR3 sequences in the sample, approximately 25% are singletons; the top ten hold 13%. Their recognized antigens are unknown. The specimen comprised cultured PBMCs, sampled from culture after CMV antigen stimulation. These receptors were collected from a human donor in good health (CMV status not recorded). Some clones in this sample may be carry-over from other donors' samples. CDR3s include the opening cysteine and the closing phenylalanine or tryptophan. The D gene is left open where the match is weak. Some rows mark clone size as missing; the rest say once, few, many or name a class of expanded clone.

v_call	d_call	clone_size	j_call	cdr3_aa	cdr3_nt
TRBV29-1	TRBD2	.	TRBJ2-2	CSASGLAGGGTGELFF	TGCAGCGCCTCAGGACTAGCGGGAGGGGGCACCGGGGAGCTGTTTTTT
TRBV7-2	.	.	TRBJ1-2	CASSLGPGPYGYTF	TGTGCCAGCAGCTTAGGGCCGGGACCCTATGGCTACACCTTC
TRBV6-2/TRBV6-3	.	.	TRBJ1-2	CASSEMNYGYTF	TGTGCCAGCAGCGAGATGAACTATGGCTACACCTTC
TRBV7-2	.	many	TRBJ2-6	CASKGSGANVLTF	TGTGCCAGCAAAGGGTCTGGGGCCAACGTCCTGACTTTC
TRBV7-6	.	many	TRBJ1-2	CASSPWTDPAGYTF	TGTGCCAGCAGCCCGTGGACGGACCCGGCGGGCTACACCTTC
TRBV7-2	.	few	TRBJ2-1	CASSLNGARSNEQFF	TGTGCCAGCAGCTTAAATGGAGCGCGGTCCAATGAGCAGTTCTTC
TRBV6-1	.	many	TRBJ1-2	CASSEIRAGFYGYTF	TGTGCCAGCAGTGAAATTAGGGCAGGGTTCTATGGCTACACCTTC
TRBV7-8	.	many	TRBJ1-4	CASSRTTNEKLFF	TGTGCCAGCAGCCGTACAACTAATGAAAAACTGTTTTTT
TRBV5-1	.	.	TRBJ1-6	CASSLSADSPLHF	TGCGCCAGCAGCTTGTCGGCCGACTCACCCCTCCACTTT
TRBV7-2	.	many	TRBJ2-1	CASSQGVAGGSYNEQFF	TGTGCCAGCAGCCAAGGGGTAGCTGGGGGTTCCTACAATGAGCAGTTCTTC
TRBV7-2	.	.	TRBJ1-2	CASSLESYGYTF	TGTGCCAGCAGCTTAGAAAGCTATGGCTACACCTTC
TRBV7-2	.	many	TRBJ1-5	CASSLGRKDQPQHF	TGTGCCAGCAGCTTAGGGCGAAAGGATCAGCCCCAGCATTTT
TRBV7-9	.	few	TRBJ2-2	CASSKSENTGELFF	TGTGCCAGCAGCAAGAGCGAGAACACCGGGGAGCTGTTTTTT
TRBV7-2	.	many	TRBJ2-1	CASSPLAPNEQFF	TGTGCCAGCAGCCCTTTAGCACCCAATGAGCAGTTCTTC
TRBV12-3/TRBV12-4	.	.	TRBJ2-2	CASSFWMGDGNTGELFF	TGTGCCAGCAGTTTTTGGATGGGAGACGGCAACACCGGGGAGCTGTTTTTT
TRBV6-5	.	few	TRBJ1-5	CASSYSSGLGNQPQHF	TGTGCCAGCAGTTACTCGTCTGGGTTGGGAAATCAGCCCCAGCATTTT
TRBV4-3	.	few	TRBJ2-1	CASSQQGPDSYNEQFF	TGCGCCAGCAGCCAACAGGGACCGGACTCCTACAATGAGCAGTTCTTC
TRBV7-9	.	.	TRBJ2-5	CASDRGAGETQYF	TGTGCCAGTGATAGAGGGGCGGGAGAGACCCAGTACTTC
TRBV19	.	.	TRBJ1-1	CASGFMKAFF	TGTGCCAGTGGGTTTATGAAAGCTTTCTTT
TRBV7-9	.	.	TRBJ2-1	CASSLETHYRFF	TGTGCCAGCAGCTTAGAAACACACTACCGGTTCTTC
TRBV24-1	.	few	TRBJ2-5	CATSDYQGPGETQYF	TGTGCCACCAGTGATTACCAGGGGCCAGGGGAGACCCAGTACTTC
TRBV12-3/TRBV12-4	TRBD1	.	TRBJ1-2	CASSGQGRGYTF	TGTGCCAGCAGCGGACAGGGAAGAGGCTACACCTTC
TRBV7-8	TRBD2	.	TRBJ2-1	CASSLGDRTSGPNEQFF	TGTGCCAGCAGCTTAGGGGACAGGACTAGCGGGCCCAATGAGCAGTTCTTC
TRBV12-3/TRBV12-4	.	.	TRBJ1-2	CASRMAGAYNYGYTF	TGTGCCAGCCGGATGGCAGGGGCCTATAACTATGGCTACACCTTC
TRBV7-8	TRBD1	.	TRBJ1-1	CASSTRGQGPPEAFF	TGTGCCAGCAGCACTAGAGGACAGGGTCCCCCTGAAGCTTTCTTT
TRBV12-3/TRBV12-4	.	few	TRBJ2-7	CASRMAGAPRDEQYF	TGTGCCAGCAGAATGGCGGGGGCGCCCCGAGACGAGCAGTACTTC
TRBV6-2/TRBV6-3	TRBD2	.	TRBJ2-5	CASSWGSGSETQYF	TGTGCCAGCAGTTGGGGTAGCGGGAGTGAGACCCAGTACTTC
TRBV5-4	TRBD1	.	TRBJ1-4	CASSLGPGTVDEKLFF	TGTGCCAGCAGCTTGGGACCGGGGACAGTTGATGAAAAACTGTTTTTT
TRBV7-2	.	.	TRBJ1-5	CASSSMNQPQHF	TGTGCCAGCAGCTCGATGAATCAGCCCCAGCATTTT
TRBV5-6	.	few	TRBJ1-1	CASARGSTINTEAFF	TGTGCCAGCGCCCGGGGATCCACAATTAACACTGAAGCTTTCTTT
TRBV19	TRBD1	many	TRBJ1-5	CASSSSSRQGGGPQHF	TGTGCCAGTAGTAGCTCATCTAGACAGGGCGGCGGGCCCCAGCATTTT
TRBV24-1	.	few	TRBJ1-3	CATFRGIVGNTIYF	TGTGCCACCTTCAGGGGAATCGTTGGAAACACCATATATTTT
TRBV28	.	few	TRBJ1-2	CASNRPGRYGYTF	TGTGCCAGCAACCGTCCGGGCCGCTATGGCTACACCTTC
TRBV7-2	.	.	TRBJ2-3	CASSFGAGSTDTQYF	TGTGCCAGCAGCTTCGGGGCGGGTAGCACAGATACGCAGTATTTT
TRBV6-6	TRBD1	.	TRBJ2-7	CASSETGTEQYF	TGTGCCAGCAGTGAGACAGGGACCGAGCAGTACTTC
TRBV27	TRBD2	.	TRBJ2-1	CASSPQPGLAGDEQFF	TGTGCCAGCAGTCCCCAGCCGGGACTAGCGGGAGATGAGCAGTTCTTC
TRBV11-2	TRBD1	few	TRBJ2-2	CASSYLRGQGSTGELFF	TGTGCCAGCAGCTACTTACGAGGACAGGGAAGCACCGGGGAGCTGTTTTTT
TRBV24-1	TRBD2	.	TRBJ2-1	CATSDPTSDSSYNEQFF	TGTGCCACCAGTGACCCTACTAGCGACAGCTCCTACAATGAGCAGTTCTTC
TRBV7-6	TRBD2	few	TRBJ2-3	CASSLQAVVGRGGRAPGTDTQYF	TGTGCCAGCAGCTTACAGGCCGTGGTGGGCCGTGGCGGGAGGGCCCCCGGCACAGATACGCAGTATTTT
TRBV7-2	TRBD1	many	TRBJ1-5	CASSNRQGLGNQPQHF	TGTGCCAGCAGCAACAGACAGGGACTAGGCAATCAGCCCCAGCATTTT